This T cell receptor (beta chain) originates from a study of CXCR3-negative and CXCR3-positive naive CD8 T cells. Findings of the study overall: CXCR3-negative naive cells had less hydrophobic TRB CDR3s than did CXCR3-positive naive cells. From TRB CDR3 properties, TCR strength was inferred; surface CD5 did not differ between naive subsets. Diversity proved comparably high across both naive subsets and much lower in memory CD8+ cells.

This CDR3 contains 15 residues. The germline V gene has CDR1 KGHSH and CDR2 LQKENI. Naive cells were sorted as CD45RO-, CCR7+, CD27+ and CD95-. UMI-labeled 5' RACE yielded the TRB cDNA libraries. TCRdb processed the 5' RACE reads again and assigns one entry to each CDR3 protein, with no DNA. The sample includes 85,000 to 90,000 distinct CDR3 sequences. A remark on this clonotype: Its matching antigen is unknown.

Sequenced sample: naive CXCR3+ CD8+ T cells from blood. The subset was: CD45RO-CCR7+CD27+CD95- naive CD8+ T cells expressing CXCR3 (TNR3+). The chain uses TRBV18 and TRBJ1-5; no DNA is available, so the TRBD1 call from TCRdb remains unchecked. The receptor was derived from a human donor in good health. Some clones in this sample may be carry-over from other donors' samples. The CDR3 loop is CASSPSGGSNQPQHF. Full variable domain (remainder filled in from reference TRBV18 and TRBJ1-5): NAGVMQNPRHLVRRRGQEARLRCSPMKGHSHVYWYRQLPEEGLKFMVYLQKENIIDESGMPKERFSAEFPKEGPSILRIQQVVRGDSAAYFCASSPSGGSNQPQHFGDGTRLSIL.